The next 32 T cell receptor beta chains were all read from a single sample in a study of T cell repertoires and HLA-DP antigens (dated by TCRdb to 2017 to 2018). Antigen specificity for these receptors is unknown. The method was the immunoSEQ multiplex PCR assay. TCRdb retrieved this table from immuneACCESS and kept in-frame rearrangements only. Not all clones are present; in checked studies, unresolved V genes account for under half, and no reason is known for the remainder. The table for this sample lists around 90,000 clones; approximately 89% of them were counted only once. Clones ranked in the top ten supply 1.7% of the sample. Material for sequencing was CD4+ T cells from PBMCs. All receptors come from a man in his fifties in good health and CMV-seronegative.

This clone was detected only once. This chain connects TRBV21-1 to TRBJ2-3; the table's D call, TRBD1, has no DNA check behind it. TRBV21-1 has pseudogene status. There are 16 residues in the CDR3. The CDR3 DNA reads as TGTGCCAGCAGCATTATTGCGGGACAGAAGACAGATACGCAGTATTTT. This codes for CASSIIAGQKTDTQYF.

V gene TRBV19 combines with J gene TRBJ2-7, with unresolved D. Germline loops: CDR1 LNHDA, CDR2 SQIVND (reference sequence). The CDR3 is made up of 14 amino acids. With 5 bases removed from V and 1 base from J, the gap between germline ends came to 12 bases. The CDR3 reads CASSVSPGSYEQYF. CDR3 nucleotide sequence: TGTGCCAGTAGTGTATCGCCCGGGTCCTACGAGCAGTACTTC.

V and J are TRBV9 and TRBJ1-4; 7 bases agree with TRBD1. CDR3 size: 16 residues. Unmatched junction bases numbered 10, after V lost 4 bases and J lost 4 bases. Germline values: CDR1 SGDLS, CDR2 YYNGEE. CDR3: CASSLDPDRDNEKLFF. The CDR3 region has the DNA TGTGCCAGCAGCCTAGACCCAGACAGGGATAATGAAAAACTGTTTTTT.

The gene calls are TRBV6-5 and TRBJ1-3; 7 nucleotides agree with TRBD1. Unmatched junction bases numbered 9, after V lost 6 bases and J lost 4 bases. The germline CDR1 and CDR2 sequences are MNHEY and SVGAGI. This CDR3 has 15 residues. The CDR3 sequence: CASRNTRGPGNTIYF. The CDR3 nucleotides read TGTGCCAGCAGAAACACGAGGGGGCCCGGAAACACCATATATTTT.

This clone is medium-sized by share. The chain links TRBV7-9 to TRBJ1-6; D remains unclear. Germline CDR1 is SEHNR and CDR2 is FQNEAQ (reference sequence). This CDR3 is 14 amino acids long. V was clipped by 1 base and J by 10 bases, with 11 bases between them. This chain's CDR3 is CASSLDGTGSPLHF. The CDR3 nucleotides read TGTGCCAGCAGCTTAGACGGCACGGGATCACCCCTCCACTTT.

This clone was detected only a few times. The chain employs TRBV30 and TRBJ1-6, with 7 bases aligning to TRBD1. The germline gives CDR1 GTSNPN, CDR2 SVGIG (reference sequence). CDR3 size: 15 residues. Trimming removed 4 bases from V and 8 bases from J; junction bases left unmatched: 11. The chain's CDR3 is CAWNREGAGDSPLHF. In DNA, the CDR3 is TGTGCCTGGAATAGAGAGGGGGCTGGGGATTCACCCCTCCACTTT.

V usage is TRBV25-1 and J usage is TRBJ1-1, with 8 bases identical to TRBD1. The germline V gene has CDR1 MGHDK and CDR2 SYGVNS. This CDR3 has 15 amino acids. The trim removed 0 bases at V and 7 bases at J, leaving 7 bases unmatched. The CDR3 protein is CASSEYGGQAIEAFF. In DNA, the CDR3 is TGTGCCAGCAGTGAATATGGGGGACAGGCTATTGAAGCTTTCTTT.

The chain is built from TRBV30 and TRBJ1-4, with D perhaps TRBD1 (6 bases). The CDR3 extends over 13 amino acids. The germline V gene has CDR1 GTSNPN and CDR2 SVGIG (reference sequence). With 3 bases removed from V and 5 bases from J, the gap between germline ends came to 10 bases. The CDR3 spells CAWSRTVNEKLFF. The CDR3 DNA reads as TGTGCCTGGAGCAGGACAGTAAATGAAAAACTGTTTTTT.

This clone was found a few times. CDR3 nucleotides: TGTGCCAGCAGCTCCCGTAGCGGGGGGCCCTACAATGAGCAGTTCTTC. Encoded protein: CASSSRSGGPYNEQFF. The rearrangement uses TRBV7-8 and TRBJ2-1; 10 bases fit TRBD2. Trimming removed 4 bases from V and 2 bases from J; junction bases left unmatched: 5. The CDR3 has 16 residues. Germline CDR1 is SGHVS and CDR2 is FQNEAQ. Supplemented by reference TRBV7-8 and TRBJ2-1, the full variable domain reads GAGVSQSPRYKVAKRGQDVALRCDPISGHVSLFWYQQALGQGPEFLTYFQNEAQLDKSGLPSDRFFAERPEGSVSTLKIQRTQQEDSAVYLCASSSRSGGPYNEQFFGPGTRLTVL.

The chain is built from TRBV16 and TRBJ2-1; tentatively, D is TRBD2 (6 bases). V lost 2 bases and J lost 8, with 16 bases in between. CDR1 is KGHSY, CDR2 FQNENV, per germline. The CDR3 spans 15 residues. Here the CDR3 DNA reads TGTGCCAGCAGCCAACCGGGACTCCCGGGGGATGAGCAGTTCTTC. Translation gives CASSQPGLPGDEQFF. The full variable domain, its missing parts supplied by reference TRBV16 and TRBJ2-1, is GEEVAQTPKHLVRGEGQKAKLYCAPIKGHSYVFWYQQVLKNEFKFLISFQNENVFDETGMPKERFSAKCLPNSPCSLEIQATKLEDSAVYFCASSQPGLPGDEQFFGPGTRLTVL.

The rearrangement joins TRBV7-8 to TRBJ1-2, with D possibly TRBD1 on 5 matching bases. Germline-derived CDR1 and CDR2 are SGHVS and FQNEAQ. Deletions cut 5 bases from V and 7 bases from J, with 20 bases between. This CDR3 is built from 15 residues. DNA of the CDR3: TGTGCCAGCAGCGGGCCGGGACCGGAGAGGGGTGGCTACACCTTC. Its protein is CASSGPGPERGGYTF.

This clone was detected once. J is TRBJ2-1 and V is TRBV4-3; tentative D call: TRBD1 (5 bases). This CDR3 is built from 13 residues. V lost 2 bases and J 5 bases, leaving 7 bases between the germline ends. Germline values: CDR1 LGHNA, CDR2 YSLEER. The DNA of the CDR3 is TGCGCCAGCAGCCAACGGACACACAATGAGCAGTTCTTC. It is translated as CASSQRTHNEQFF.

Regarding this clone: One end of the junction is discordant with germline, which a read error may explain. This CDR3 is also generated by other DNA sequences in the sample. The chain combines TRBV9 with TRBJ2-3, with D possibly TRBD2 on 7 matching bases. Per germline, CDR1 SGDLS and CDR2 YYNGEE. The CDR3 runs 13 residues. The CDR3 is CASSGGGTDTQYF. In nucleotides, the CDR3 is TGTGCCAGCAGCGGCGGGGGCACGGATACGCAGTATTTT. Based on the CDR3 plus reference TRBV9 and TRBJ2-3, the full variable domain is DSGVTQTPKHLITATGQRVTLRCSPRSGDLSVYWYQQSLDQGLQFLIQYYNGEERAKGNILERFSAQQFPDLHSELNLSSLELGDSALYFCASSGGGTDTQYFGPGTRLTVL.

Only one count was recorded for this clone. The genes are TRBV19 and TRBJ2-2; D not certain. From germline, CDR1 is LNHDA and CDR2 SQIVND (reference sequence). V lost 5 bases and J lost 1, with 5 bases in between. The CDR3 covers 13 residues. In nucleotides, the CDR3 is TGTGCCAGTAGTCACGGGAACACCGGGGAGCTGTTTTTT. Translation: CASSHGNTGELFF.

This chain links TRBV5-1 with TRBJ2-7, with 7 positions matching TRBD1. In germline, CDR1 is SGHRS, CDR2 YFSETQ. V lost 4 bases and J lost 0; bases outside the gene matches: 7. The CDR3 spans 15 residues. The CDR3 reads CASSGTTGNSYEQYF. DNA of the CDR3: TGCGCCAGCAGCGGAACGACAGGGAACTCCTACGAGCAGTACTTC. Complete variable domain (other parts from reference TRBV5-1 and TRBJ2-7): KAGVTQTPRYLIKTRGQQVTLSCSPISGHRSVSWYQQTPGQGLQFLFEYFSETQRNKGNFPGRFSGRQFSNSRSEMNVSTLELGDSALYLCASSGTTGNSYEQYFGPGTRLTVT.

This clone was found a few times. The chain recombines TRBV5-4 with TRBJ2-1, with 7 bases aligning to TRBD1. This CDR3 has 16 amino acids. Germline V CDR1 and CDR2: SGHNT, YYREEE (reference sequence). Trimming took 4 bases from V and 0 from J; bases not matched to a gene: 7. CDR3 in amino acids: CASSLGRGSSYNEQFF. CDR3 sequence (DNA): TGTGCCAGCAGCCTGGGCAGGGGGAGCTCCTACAATGAGCAGTTCTTC. Combining the CDR3 with reference TRBV5-4 and TRBJ2-1 gives the whole variable domain ETGVTQSPTHLIKTRGQQVTLRCSSQSGHNTVSWYQQALGQGPQFIFQYYREEENGRGNFPPRFSGLQFPNYSSELNVNALELDDSALYLCASSLGRGSSYNEQFFGPGTRLTVL.

This clone turned up a few times. J is TRBJ2-5 and V is TRBV6-1; tentatively, D is TRBD1 or TRBD2 (5 bases each). V lost 7 bases and J lost 5, with 14 bases in between. The V gene's germline CDR1 is MNHNS and CDR2 SASEGT. The CDR3 contains 13 residues. Written as DNA, the CDR3 is TGTGCCAGCATTTCGGGGCGCAGTGAGACCCAGTACTTC. Translating gives CASISGRSETQYF.

The chain is built from TRBV5-1 and TRBJ2-7; perhaps D is TRBD1 or TRBD2 (5 bases each). Germline V gene lookup returns CDR1 SGHRS and CDR2 YFSETQ. V dropped 0 bases and J dropped 5 bases, with 12 bases sitting between them. This CDR3 is 14 amino acids long. The CDR3 loop reads CASSLGGTQDEQYF. The CDR3 nucleotides are TGCGCCAGCAGCTTGGGGGGGACCCAAGACGAGCAGTACTTC.

The chain uses TRBV29-1 and TRBJ1-1, with unresolved D. The CDR3 covers 14 residues. Germline assignment: CDR1 SQVTM and CDR2 ANQGSEA. V shed 2 bases and J shed 1 base, with 11 bases lying between them. The DNA of the CDR3 is TGCAGCGTTGAAAGTCGACACCCGAACACTGAAGCTTTCTTT. Amino acid sequence: CSVESRHPNTEAFF.

The chain recombines TRBV6-1 with TRBJ2-3, with 9 bases lining up with TRBD2. CDR1 MNHNS and CDR2 SASEGT come from the germline V gene. The V gene end was trimmed by 2 bases and the J gene end by 4 bases; junction bases not matched to a gene: 7. The CDR3 sequence is 16 residues long. In DNA, the CDR3 is TGTGCCAGCAGTGAACAGGTGGCGGGGGGGGCAGATACGCAGTATTTT. Its translation: CASSEQVAGGADTQYF.

The chain recombines TRBV9 with TRBJ2-1, with D possibly being TRBD1 (5 bases). Trimming removed 0 bases from V and 9 bases from J, with 22 bases in between. CDR3 length equals 17 residues. The germline V gene encodes CDR1 SGDLS and CDR2 YYNGEE. The CDR3 DNA reads as TGTGCCAGCAGCGTAGTATTGACAGCTAGTTTCCCCTCTGAGCAGTTCTTC. Residues: CASSVVLTASFPSEQFF. The full variable domain, completed using reference TRBV9 and TRBJ2-1, is DSGVTQTPKHLITATGQRVTLRCSPRSGDLSVYWYQQSLDQGLQFLIQYYNGEERAKGNILERFSAQQFPDLHSELNLSSLELGDSALYFCASSVVLTASFPSEQFFGPGTRLTVL.

This chain uses TRBV7-9 with TRBJ2-3; D gene uncertain. Trimming stripped 4 bases from V and 0 bases from J, with 5 bases between. The CDR3 runs to 13 residues. Germline V gives CDR1 SEHNR, CDR2 FQNEAQ (reference sequence). CDR3 loop: CASSSWSTDTQYF. The CDR3 DNA reads as TGTGCCAGCAGCTCCTGGAGCACAGATACGCAGTATTTT. Together with reference TRBV7-9 and TRBJ2-3, the CDR3 gives the full variable domain: DTGVSQNPRHKITKRGQNVTFRCDPISEHNRLYWYRQTLGQGPEFLTYFQNEAQLEKSRLLSDRFSAERPKGSFSTLEIQRTEQGDSAMYLCASSSWSTDTQYFGPGTRLTVL.

The chain couples TRBV7-6 to TRBJ1-1, with 7 nucleotides matching TRBD1. The CDR3 is made up of 16 amino acids. From germline, CDR1 is SGHVS and CDR2 FNYEAQ. The junction had 12 bases not matched to a gene; V was cut back by 5 bases and J by 3 bases. This CDR3 reads CASSGQRGLADTEAFF. The CDR3 DNA sequence: TGTGCCAGCAGCGGCCAAAGGGGGCTGGCGGACACTGAAGCTTTCTTT.

This sequence joins TRBV6-1 and TRBJ1-1; D gene ambiguous. Germline V gene sequence: CDR1 MNHNS, CDR2 SASEGT. V shed 6 bases and J shed 0 bases, with 5 bases lying between them. The CDR3 length is 12 residues. The CDR3 reads CASRKMNTEAFF. The CDR3 DNA reads TGTGCCAGCAGAAAGATGAACACTGAAGCTTTCTTT.

The chain is built from TRBV9 and TRBJ2-5; D might be TRBD1 (5 bases). The germline V gene encodes CDR1 SGDLS and CDR2 YYNGEE. CDR3 size: 14 residues. V dropped 0 bases and J dropped 5 bases, with 11 bases sitting between them. In DNA, the CDR3 is TGTGCCAGCAGCGTAGGCAGGGCATCGGAGACCCAGTACTTC. It codes for CASSVGRASETQYF.

V usage is TRBV28 and J usage is TRBJ2-5, with D perhaps TRBD1 (6 bases). V gave up 5 bases and J gave up 5 bases, with 15 bases separating them. CDR1 is MDHEN and CDR2 is SYDVKM in the germline V gene. The CDR3 contains 14 residues. CDR3 in DNA: TGTGCCAGCAGTACCCGGGTCCAGGGGGAGACCCAGTACTTC. Translation gives CASSTRVQGETQYF.

The V gene is TRBV5-1, the J gene TRBJ1-3; D is unresolved. Germline-derived CDR1 and CDR2 are SGHRS and YFSETQ. The CDR3 extends over 13 amino acids. V lost 1 base and J lost 4, with 6 bases in between. The CDR3 DNA sequence: TGCGCCAGCAGCTTGTTTTCCGGAAACACCATATATTTT. Its translation is CASSLFSGNTIYF.

The chain is built from TRBV6-5 and TRBJ2-7; D unresolved. The V and J ends lost 6 bases and 4 bases respectively, with 16 bases between them. Germline CDR1 reads MNHEY; CDR2 reads SVGAGI. The CDR3 sequence is 14 residues long. CDR3 sequence reads: CASSGPGGPYEQYF. The CDR3 DNA reads as TGTGCCAGCAGCGGACCGGGCGGACCATACGAGCAGTACTTC.

This chain links TRBV2 with TRBJ2-7; TRBD1 is a possible D gene (6 bases). Germline CDR1 is SNHLY and CDR2 is FYNNEI. V gave up 3 bases and J gave up 3 bases, with 12 bases separating them. This CDR3 has 14 residues. The DNA of the CDR3 is TGTGCCAGCAGTGATGCAGGGGCGCGCTACGAGCAGTACTTC. Its protein product is CASSDAGARYEQYF. The variable domain in full, completed from reference TRBV2 and TRBJ2-7, reads EPEVTQTPSHQVTQMGQEVILRCVPISNHLYFYWYRQILGQKVEFLVSFYNNEISEKSEIFDDQFSVERPDGSNFTLKIRSTKLEDSAMYFCASSDAGARYEQYFGPGTRLTVT.

This rearrangement joins TRBV5-5 to TRBJ2-7; 9 nucleotides align to TRBD1. This CDR3 has 14 residues. Germline lookup yields CDR1 SGHKS and CDR2 YYEKEE (reference sequence). V was pared by 4 bases and J by 4 bases, with 6 bases of the junction left unmatched. As DNA, the CDR3 is TGTGCCAGCAGCCGGACAGGGGAGAGATACGAGCAGTACTTC. This translates into CASSRTGERYEQYF.

The chain carries TRBV5-4 and TRBJ1-1; D remains unclear. V lost 4 bases and J lost 4, with 8 bases in between. The germline V gene has CDR1 SGHNT and CDR2 YYREEE (reference sequence). The CDR3 has 12 amino acids. The DNA for the CDR3 is TGTGCCAGCAGCATGAGAGCCACTGAAGCTTTCTTT. Residues: CASSMRATEAFF.

The chain combines TRBV11-2 with TRBJ2-2, with TRBD1 matching over 8 bases. Germline-derived CDR1 and CDR2 are SGHAT and FQNNGV. The CDR3 is 17 residues long. The J segment lost 4 bases and the V segment lost 5 bases, leaving 12 bases of the junction unmatched. The CDR3 DNA follows: TGTGCCAGCAGCCCCCCTTGGACAGGGAGAGGCACCGGGGAGCTGTTTTTT. Amino acid sequence: CASSPPWTGRGTGELFF.